These 5 T cell receptor beta chains came from one sample sequenced in a study of Ad26.COV2.S vaccination and SARS-CoV-2 variants. Indicated treatment: roughly 18 received Ad26.COV2.S at low or high dose, single or two shots; about 5 received placebo; per-sample allocation not given. Sampling was done on day 63 after the first vaccine or placebo injection. Data came from immunoSEQ multiplex PCR; TCRdb stores just in-frame clones and leaves some out. The sample records around 340,000 clones, 88% being singletons. The sequenced sample was peripheral blood, obtained in a trial of Ad26.COV2.S vaccine versus placebo. The receptors shown here come from a person aged 18-65 years who received the Ad26.COV2.S COVID-19 vaccine or a placebo.

A remark on this clone: It is unclear where the CDR3 begins or ends on the DNA, so no DNA is shown, and the CDR3 is as TCRdb lists it. The chain combines TRBV27 with TRBJ1-6; the table's D call, TRBD1, was not checked against the DNA. Germline V gives CDR1 MNHEY, CDR2 SMNVEV (reference sequence). The CDR3 comprises 12 residues, both ends counted. This CDR3 reads CASSTSTGLMIF.

The gene calls are TRBV19 and TRBJ2-5, with 14 bases that match TRBD2. The V and J ends lost 8 bases and 4 bases, in that order; junction bases with no gene match: 12. The CDR3 totals 17 residues. Germline CDR1 reads LNHDA; CDR2 reads SQIVND (reference sequence). The CDR3 coding sequence is TGTGCCAGTGGATCCGGGACTAGCGGGGGAACGGGAGAGACCCAGTACTTC. Residues: CASGSGTSGGTGETQYF.

The rearrangement joins TRBV7-8 to TRBJ2-3; possibly TRBD2 for D (6 bases). Germline V gives CDR1 SGHVS, CDR2 FQNEAQ. This CDR3 is 13 amino acids long. V lost 5 bases and J 6 bases, leaving 12 bases between the germline ends. The CDR3 DNA follows: TGTGCCAGCAGCCCCGGGACTTACGATACGCAGTATTTT. Its translation is CASSPGTYDTQYF. The full variable domain, in which reference TRBV7-8 and TRBJ2-3 provide the parts outside the CDR3, is GAGVSQSPRYKVAKRGQDVALRCDPISGHVSLFWYQQALGQGPEFLTYFQNEAQLDKSGLPSDRFFAERPEGSVSTLKIQRTQQEDSAVYLCASSPGTYDTQYFGPGTRLTVL.

The chain couples TRBV25-1 to TRBJ1-6; no definite D call. The germline gives CDR1 MGHDK, CDR2 SYGVNS. Trimming took 3 bases from V and 7 from J, leaving 13 bases between them. This CDR3 contains 15 residues. Written as DNA, the CDR3 is TGTGCCAGCAGTGAGTCCTACTCGTCGAATTCACCCCTCCACTTT. Amino acid sequence: CASSESYSSNSPLHF.

The chain is built from TRBV6-1 and TRBJ1-5; a possible D gene is TRBD1 (6 bases). The CDR3 is 16 residues long. Germline CDR1 and CDR2: MNHNS and SASEGT. Trimming cost V 4 bases and J 7 bases, with 20 bases left between them. The CDR3 loop is CASSGGALLSGQPQHF. The DNA for the CDR3 is TGTGCCAGCAGTGGGGGGGCACTCCTCTCGGGACAGCCCCAGCATTTT.